The source of this TCR beta chain is a study of neurological immune-mediated disorders. TCRdb called the 5' RACE reads again in MiXCR, with one record for every CDR3 protein. The sample contains about 66,000 distinct CDR3 sequences, 4.5% of which appear only once. There are many counts of this clonotype. The length of the CDR3 is 15 residues. The V end lost 5 bases, the J end lost 7 bases, and 17 bases lay between the germline ends. Germline loops: CDR1 SGHVS, CDR2 FNYEAQ. This TCR derives from a man aged 30 to 45 with multiple sclerosis. This chain links TRBV7-6 with TRBJ1-4, with no clear D. The material sequenced was PBMCs. CDR3 in amino acids: CASSPAFEGTEKLFF. The CDR3 coding sequence is TGTGCCAGCAGCCCCGCCTTTGAGGGAACTGAAAAACTGTTTTTT. The variable domain in full, completed from reference TRBV7-6 and TRBJ1-4, reads GAGVSQSPRYKVTKRGQDVALRCDPISGHVSLYWYRQALGQGPEFLTYFNYEAQQDKSGLPNDRFSAERPEGSISTLTIQRTEQRDSAMYRCASSPAFEGTEKLFFGSGTQLSVL.